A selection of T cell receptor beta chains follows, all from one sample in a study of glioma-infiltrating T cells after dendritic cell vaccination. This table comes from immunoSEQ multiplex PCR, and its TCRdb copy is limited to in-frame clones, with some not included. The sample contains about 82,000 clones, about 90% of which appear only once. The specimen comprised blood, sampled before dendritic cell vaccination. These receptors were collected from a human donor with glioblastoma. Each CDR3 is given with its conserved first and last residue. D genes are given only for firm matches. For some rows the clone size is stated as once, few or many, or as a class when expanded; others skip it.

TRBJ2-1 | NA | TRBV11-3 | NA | TGTGCCAGCAGCTTAGGACTAGTCAATGAGCAGTTCTTC | CASSLGLVNEQFF
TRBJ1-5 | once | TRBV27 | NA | TGTGCCAGCAGTTTACTATCCCGGGAGGGGCAGGGCAATCAGCCCCAGCATTTT | CASSLLSREGQGNQPQHF
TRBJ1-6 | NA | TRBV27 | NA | TGTGCCAGCAGTTTCGGGACTAAAGGACCCCTCCACTTT | CASSFGTKGPLHF
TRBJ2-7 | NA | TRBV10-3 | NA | TGTGCCATCAGTGACCGGTACGAGCAGTACTTC | CAISDRYEQYF
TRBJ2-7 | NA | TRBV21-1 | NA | TGTGCCAGCACACCTTCTAGCGGGTCCTCCTACGAGCAGTACTTC | CASTPSSGSSYEQYF
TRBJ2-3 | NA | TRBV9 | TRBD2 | TGTGCCAGCAGCGTACTCCAGCGGGAGAGCACAGATACGCAGTATTTT | CASSVLQRESTDTQYF
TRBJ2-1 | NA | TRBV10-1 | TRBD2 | TGCGCCAGCAGTCCGTCTAGCGGAGACAATGAGCAGTTCTTC | CASSPSSGDNEQFF
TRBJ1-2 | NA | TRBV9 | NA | TGTGCCAGCAGCGCGGCAGGTGGTGCCTATGGCTACACCTTC | CASSAAGGAYGYTF
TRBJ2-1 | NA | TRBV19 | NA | TGTGCCAGTAGTCCGGGACTGGTCTCCTACAATGAGCAGTTCTTC | CASSPGLVSYNEQFF
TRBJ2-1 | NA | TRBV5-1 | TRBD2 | TGCGCCAGCAGCTTGACTAGCGGGAGTACTGAGCAGTTCTTC | CASSLTSGSTEQFF
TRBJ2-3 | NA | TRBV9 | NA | TGTGCCAGCAGCGTCCCTCTTTGGGGCCGGACAGATACGCAGTATTTT | CASSVPLWGRTDTQYF
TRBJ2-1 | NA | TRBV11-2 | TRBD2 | TGTGCCAGCAGTACCCAAGGGCTAGCGGGAGCTGGTGAGCAGTTCTTC | CASSTQGLAGAGEQFF
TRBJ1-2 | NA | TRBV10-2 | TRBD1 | TGCGCCAGCAGTGAGACACGGACAGGGGAAGTTGATGGCTACACCTTC | CASSETRTGEVDGYTF
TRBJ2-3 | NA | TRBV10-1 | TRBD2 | TGCGCCAGCAGTGATTTTAGCGGGTCATATACGCAGTATTTT | CASSDFSGSYTQYF
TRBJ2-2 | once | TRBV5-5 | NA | TGTGCCAGCAGAAGACAGATTAACACCGGGGAGCTGTTTTTT | CASRRQINTGELFF
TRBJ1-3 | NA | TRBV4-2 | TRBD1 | TGTGCCAGCAGCCAGGACAGGGCACCTGGAAACACCATATATTTT | CASSQDRAPGNTIYF
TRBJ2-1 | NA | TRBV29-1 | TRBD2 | TGCAGCGTTGCGGGACTAGACAGTAGCGGCTCCTACAATGAGCAGTTCTTC | CSVAGLDSSGSYNEQFF
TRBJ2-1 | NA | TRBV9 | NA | TGTGCCAGCAGCGTAGGGGCGGGGCGGACCTACAATGAGCAGTTCTTC | CASSVGAGRTYNEQFF
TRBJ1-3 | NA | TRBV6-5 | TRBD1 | TGTGCCAGCAGGCAGGACAGGAACACCATATACTTT | CASRQDRNTIYF
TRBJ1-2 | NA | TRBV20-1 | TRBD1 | TGCAGTGCCGGGACAGGGTATGGCTACACCTTC | CSAGTGYGYTF
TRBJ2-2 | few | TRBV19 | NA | TGTGCCAGTAGCCCACAGTCAGGATTCGGGGAGCTGTTTTTT | CASSPQSGFGELFF
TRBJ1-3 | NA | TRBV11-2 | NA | TGTGCCAGCAGCTTACTCGGCAGGGGCTCTGGAAACACCATATATTTT | CASSLLGRGSGNTIYF
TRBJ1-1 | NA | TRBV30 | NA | TGTGCCTGGAGGTTCAATTTTCAGAACACTGAAGCTTTCTTT | CAWRFNFQNTEAFF
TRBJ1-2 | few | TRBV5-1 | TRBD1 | TGCGCCAGCAGCACCGAACAGGGGGCCACCAATGGCTACACCTTC | CASSTEQGATNGYTF
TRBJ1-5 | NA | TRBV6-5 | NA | TGTGCCAGCAGTTACTCGATCACAGGCGGTCAGCCCCAGCATTTT | CASSYSITGGQPQHF
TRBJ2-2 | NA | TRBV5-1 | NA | TGCGCCAGCAGCTTATCCGGGTCGAACACCGGGGAGCTGTTTTTT | CASSLSGSNTGELFF
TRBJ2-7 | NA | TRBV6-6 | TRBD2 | TGTGCCAGCAGTTCTCCCCTGCGCGGGAGTTCCTACGAGCAGTACTTC | CASSSPLRGSSYEQYF
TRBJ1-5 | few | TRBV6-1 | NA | TGTGCCAGCAGTGAGGGACAAATATTTCGGCCCCAGCATTTT | CASSEGQIFRPQHF
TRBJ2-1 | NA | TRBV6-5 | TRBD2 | TGTGCCAGCAGTTACTCAAGCGGGAGGTCCAATGAGCAGTTCTTC | CASSYSSGRSNEQFF
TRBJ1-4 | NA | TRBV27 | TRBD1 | TGTGCCAGCAGTTTTAAAGGCAGGGGGCTCGAAAAACTGTTTTTT | CASSFKGRGLEKLFF
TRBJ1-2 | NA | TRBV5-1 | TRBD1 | TGCGCCAGCAGCTTTACAGGGGGCTATGGCTACACCTTC | CASSFTGGYGYTF
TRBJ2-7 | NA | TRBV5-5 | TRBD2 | TGTGCCAGCAACCCTGGCGGGAGATTCAACGAGCAGTACTTC | CASNPGGRFNEQYF
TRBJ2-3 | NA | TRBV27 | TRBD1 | TGTGCCAGCAGTTTTCAGGGGGTAGATACGCAGTATTTT | CASSFQGVDTQYF
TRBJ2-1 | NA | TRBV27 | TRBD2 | TGTGCCAGCAGTTTTGGTAGCGGGAGTGGGAATGAGCAGTTCTTC | CASSFGSGSGNEQFF
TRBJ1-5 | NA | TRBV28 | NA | TGTGCCAGCAGCTCCGCCCAGGGTCAGCCCCAGCATTTT | CASSSAQGQPQHF
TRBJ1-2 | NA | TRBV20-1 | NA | TGCAGTGCTAGAGGAGATGATAGCTACACCTTC | CSARGDDSYTF
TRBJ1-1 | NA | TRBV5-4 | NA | TGTGCCAGCAGCCCTCGGGGAGTTGGGAACACTGAAGCTTTCTTT | CASSPRGVGNTEAFF
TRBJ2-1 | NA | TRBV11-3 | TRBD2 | TGTGCCAGCAGCTTAGTAGCGGGAGCGAATGAGCAGTTCTTC | CASSLVAGANEQFF
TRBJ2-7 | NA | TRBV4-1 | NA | TGCGCCAGCAGCCAAGATCCGACGGCCTTGGGGCACGAGCAGTACTTC | CASSQDPTALGHEQYF
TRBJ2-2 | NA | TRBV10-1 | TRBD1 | TGCGCCAGCAGTGCGACAGGGTTCGGGGAGCTGTTTTTT | CASSATGFGELFF